The T cell receptor (beta chain) described here comes from a study of metastatic and nonmetastatic thyroid tumors (TCRdb year 2020). About the study as a whole: For patients with malignant and with benign thyroid disease, the researchers compared repertoires between peripheral blood samples and tumor or nodule tissue samples.

At the junction V is shortened by 7 bases and J by 5 bases, with 20 bases in between. The CDR3 holds 15 amino acids from the cysteine to the phenylalanine. Only the CDR3 part of the read is kept: 45 bases, read in frame from the first base. The germline V gene specifies MNHNS as CDR1 and SASEGT as CDR2. This clone appeared a few times. Its antigen remains unidentified. No per-base quality is available; no much larger clone lies one base away. None of the patients had been given any treatment before thyroid surgery. Using T-cell receptor beta sequencing, the researchers looked back retrospectively at clinical samples from patients, gathered between about 2012 and 2018. Library preparation employed PCR. The instrument given in TCRdb is Illumina HiSeq 4000. The TCR beta-chain CDR3 region of each patient was profiled by high-throughput sequencing. The original pipeline was this. The researchers built a classifier to tell apart papillary thyroid cancer patients with distant metastasis, based on CDR3 differences among clinicopathological groups. Repertoire diversity was assessed with the Shannon index, and tumor-blood repertoire similarity with the Morisita-Horn index. TCRdb handled the public reads itself, with Q25 trimming in fastp and clone calling in MiXCR, and kept productive beta chains. These V and J calls originate from TCRdb's pipeline instead of the authors' own analysis. The sample table records about 30,000 clones; 20% to 25% of these occur just once. About 10% of the sample rests with the top ten.

The paper as a whole reports these results and caveats: In both blood and tumor samples, malignant tumors were reported to have significantly higher TCR beta diversity than benign nodules.

Input material: blood. This sequence was found in a female donor with papillary thyroid cancer or a benign thyroid nodule (not recorded which). Some clones in this sample may be carry-over from other donors' samples. The rearrangement joined TRBV6-1 to TRBJ1-1; the D gene cannot be named for sure. CDR3 sequence: CASNPTPAAKTEAFF. The sequenced DNA is TGTGCCAGCAACCCGACGCCGGCGGCCAAAACTGAAGCTTTCTTT.